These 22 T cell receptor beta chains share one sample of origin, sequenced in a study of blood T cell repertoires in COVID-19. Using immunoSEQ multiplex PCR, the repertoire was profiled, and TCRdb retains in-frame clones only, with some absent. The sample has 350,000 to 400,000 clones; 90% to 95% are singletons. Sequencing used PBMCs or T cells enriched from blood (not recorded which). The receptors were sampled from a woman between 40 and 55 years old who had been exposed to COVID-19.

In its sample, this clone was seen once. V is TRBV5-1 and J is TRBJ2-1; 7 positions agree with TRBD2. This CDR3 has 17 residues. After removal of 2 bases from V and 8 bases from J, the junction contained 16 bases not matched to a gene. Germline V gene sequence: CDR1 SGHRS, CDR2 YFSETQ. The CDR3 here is CASSFGMLAGRGDEQFF. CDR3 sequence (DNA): TGCGCCAGCAGCTTCGGAATGTTGGCAGGGAGGGGCGATGAGCAGTTCTTC.

The CDR3 loop reads CASSLGLTAGNSYEQYF. In DNA, the CDR3 is TGCGCCAGCAGCTTGGGGTTAACCGCGGGGAACTCCTACGAGCAGTACTTC. The rearrangement joins TRBV5-1 to TRBJ2-7; tentatively, D is TRBD2 (6 bases). Germline CDR1 SGHRS, CDR2 YFSETQ. This CDR3 region has 17 residues. The ends were cut back, 0 bases at V and 0 bases at J, with 16 bases in the middle.

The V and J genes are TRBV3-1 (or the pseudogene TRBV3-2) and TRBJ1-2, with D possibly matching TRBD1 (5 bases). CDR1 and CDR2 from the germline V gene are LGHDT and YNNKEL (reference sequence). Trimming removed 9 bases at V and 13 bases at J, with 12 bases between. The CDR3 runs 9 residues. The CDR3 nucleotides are TGTGCCAGGAGGACAATCTTCACCTTC. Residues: CARRTIFTF.

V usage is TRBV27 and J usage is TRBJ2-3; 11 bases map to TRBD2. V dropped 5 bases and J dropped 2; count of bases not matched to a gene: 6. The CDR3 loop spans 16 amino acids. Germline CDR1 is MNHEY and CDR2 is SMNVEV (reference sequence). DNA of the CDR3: TGTGCCAGCAGTATAACTAGCGGGGGATTCACAGATACGCAGTATTTT. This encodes CASSITSGGFTDTQYF.

The CDR3 loop is CASSILRDRAGNTIYF. Here the CDR3 DNA reads TGTGCCAGTAGTATCCTCCGGGACAGGGCTGGAAACACCATATATTTT. V gene TRBV19 combines with J gene TRBJ1-3; 9 positions agree with TRBD1. This CDR3 is built from 16 residues. V shed 3 bases and J 2 bases; nucleotides not matched to a gene: 5. CDR1 is LNHDA, CDR2 SQIVND, per germline (reference sequence).

CDR3 amino acids: CSASRDRFSETQYF. The DNA for the CDR3 is TGCAGTGCTAGTCGCGACAGGTTCTCGGAGACCCAGTACTTC. The rearrangement joins TRBV20-1 to TRBJ2-5; D possibly corresponds to TRBD1 (6 bases). Trimming cost V 3 bases and J 5 bases, with 16 bases left between them. The germline CDR1 and CDR2 sequences are DFQATT and SNEGSKA (reference sequence). This CDR3 is built from 14 residues.

The CDR3 spells CASSESGGRGAFF. For the CDR3, the DNA is TGCGCCAGCAGTGAGTCGGGGGGGCGAGGAGCTTTCTTT. This chain connects TRBV10-2 to TRBJ1-1; TRBD1 is a possible D gene (6 bases). The CDR3 is 13 amino acids. V lost 0 bases to trimming and J lost 10 bases, with 12 bases between them. Germline CDR1 is WSHSY and CDR2 is SAAADI.

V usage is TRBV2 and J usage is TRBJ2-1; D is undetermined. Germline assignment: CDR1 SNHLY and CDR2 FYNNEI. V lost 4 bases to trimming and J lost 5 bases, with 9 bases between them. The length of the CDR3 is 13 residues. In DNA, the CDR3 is TGTGCCAGCAGTGGTACATTCAACAATGAGCAGTTCTTC. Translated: CASSGTFNNEQFF.

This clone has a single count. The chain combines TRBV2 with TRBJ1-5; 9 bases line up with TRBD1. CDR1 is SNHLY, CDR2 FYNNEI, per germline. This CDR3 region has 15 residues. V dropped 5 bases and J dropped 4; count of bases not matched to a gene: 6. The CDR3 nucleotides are TGTGCCAGCAGTCAACAGGGGGCAGGGAATCAGCCCCAGCATTTT. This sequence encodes CASSQQGAGNQPQHF.

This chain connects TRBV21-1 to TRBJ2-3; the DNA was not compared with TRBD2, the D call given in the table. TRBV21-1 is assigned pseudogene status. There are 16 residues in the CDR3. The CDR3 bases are TGTGCCAGCAGCAAAGATCGTAGCGGGAGGGCAAATACGCAGTATTTT. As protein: CASSKDRSGRANTQYF.

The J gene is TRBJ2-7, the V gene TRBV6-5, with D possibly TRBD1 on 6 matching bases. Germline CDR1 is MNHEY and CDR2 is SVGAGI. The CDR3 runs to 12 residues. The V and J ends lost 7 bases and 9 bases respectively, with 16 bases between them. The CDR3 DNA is TGTGCCAGCAAGTCAGGGGAAATTGGGCAGTACTTC. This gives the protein CASKSGEIGQYF.

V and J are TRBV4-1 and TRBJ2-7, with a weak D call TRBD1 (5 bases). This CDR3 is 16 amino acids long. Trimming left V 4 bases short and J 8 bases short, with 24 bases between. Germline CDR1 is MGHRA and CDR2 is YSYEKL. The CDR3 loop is CASSPQGTVRTEKQYF. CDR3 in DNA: TGCGCCAGCAGCCCCCAGGGTACCGTCAGAACCGAGAAGCAGTACTTC.

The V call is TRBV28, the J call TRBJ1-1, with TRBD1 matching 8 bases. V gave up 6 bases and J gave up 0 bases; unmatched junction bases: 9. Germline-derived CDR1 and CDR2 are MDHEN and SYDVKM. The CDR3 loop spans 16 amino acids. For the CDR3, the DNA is TGTGCCAGCAGGGAAATCGACAGGGGCCTGAACACTGAAGCTTTCTTT. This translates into CASREIDRGLNTEAFF.

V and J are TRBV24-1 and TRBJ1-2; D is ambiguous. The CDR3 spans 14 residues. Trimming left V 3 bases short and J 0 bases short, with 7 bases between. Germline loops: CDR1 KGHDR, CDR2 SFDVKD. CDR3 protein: CATSDNTANYGYTF. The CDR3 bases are TGTGCCACCAGTGATAACACCGCTAACTATGGCTACACCTTC.

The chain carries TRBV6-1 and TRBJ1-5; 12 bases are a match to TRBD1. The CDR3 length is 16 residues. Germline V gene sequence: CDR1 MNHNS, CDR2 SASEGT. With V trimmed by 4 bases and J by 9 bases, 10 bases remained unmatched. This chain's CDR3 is CASSAPGTGGIWPQHF. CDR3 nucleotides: TGTGCCAGCAGTGCTCCCGGGACAGGGGGCATCTGGCCCCAGCATTTT.

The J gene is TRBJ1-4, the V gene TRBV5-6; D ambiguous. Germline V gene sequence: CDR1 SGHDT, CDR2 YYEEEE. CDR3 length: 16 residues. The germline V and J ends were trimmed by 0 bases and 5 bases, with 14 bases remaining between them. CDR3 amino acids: CASSLVGLESNEKLFF. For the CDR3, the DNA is TGTGCCAGCAGCTTGGTGGGTTTGGAGTCAAATGAAAAACTGTTTTTT.

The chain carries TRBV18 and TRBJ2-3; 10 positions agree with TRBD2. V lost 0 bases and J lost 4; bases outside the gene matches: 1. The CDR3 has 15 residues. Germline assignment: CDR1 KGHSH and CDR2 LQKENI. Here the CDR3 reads CASSPPLAGADTQYF. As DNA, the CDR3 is TGTGCCAGCTCACCACCGCTAGCGGGAGCAGATACGCAGTATTTT. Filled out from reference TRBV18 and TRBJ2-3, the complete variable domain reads NAGVMQNPRHLVRRRGQEARLRCSPMKGHSHVYWYRQLPEEGLKFMVYLQKENIIDESGMPKERFSAEFPKEGPSILRIQQVVRGDSAAYFCASSPPLAGADTQYFGPGTRLTVL.

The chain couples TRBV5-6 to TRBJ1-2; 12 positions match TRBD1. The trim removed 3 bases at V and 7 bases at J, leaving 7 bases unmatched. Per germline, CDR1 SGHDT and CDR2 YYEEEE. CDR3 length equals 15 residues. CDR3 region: CASSWAGTGGSGYTF. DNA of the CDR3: TGTGCCAGCAGCTGGGCCGGGACAGGGGGCTCTGGCTACACCTTC.

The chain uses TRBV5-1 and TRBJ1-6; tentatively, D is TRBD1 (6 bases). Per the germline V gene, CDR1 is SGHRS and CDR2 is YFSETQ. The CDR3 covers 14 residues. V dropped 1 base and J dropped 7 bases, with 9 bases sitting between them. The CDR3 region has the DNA TGCGCCAGCAGCTTGTATACAGGGAATTCACCCCTCCACTTT. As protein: CASSLYTGNSPLHF.

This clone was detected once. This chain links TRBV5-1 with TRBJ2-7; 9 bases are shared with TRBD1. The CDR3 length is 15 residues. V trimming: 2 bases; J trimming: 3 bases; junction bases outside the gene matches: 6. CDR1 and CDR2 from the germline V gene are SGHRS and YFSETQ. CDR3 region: CASSLWTGVGYEQYF. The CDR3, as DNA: TGCGCCAGCAGCTTATGGACAGGGGTCGGCTACGAGCAGTACTTC.

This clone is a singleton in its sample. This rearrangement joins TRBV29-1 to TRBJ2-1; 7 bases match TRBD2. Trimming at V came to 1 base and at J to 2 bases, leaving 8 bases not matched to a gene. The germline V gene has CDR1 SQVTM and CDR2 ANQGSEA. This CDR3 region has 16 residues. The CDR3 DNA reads TGCAGCGTTGAAGGTCGTCGGGGGGTCCCCTACAATGAGCAGTTCTTC. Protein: CSVEGRRGVPYNEQFF.

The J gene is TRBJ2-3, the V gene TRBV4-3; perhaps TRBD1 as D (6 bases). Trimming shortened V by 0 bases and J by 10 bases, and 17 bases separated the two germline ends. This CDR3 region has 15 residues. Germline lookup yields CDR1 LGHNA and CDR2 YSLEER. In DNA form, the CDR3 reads TGCGCCAGCAGCCAAGAGAGACAGGTCCAAGGGGCGCAGTATTTT. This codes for CASSQERQVQGAQYF.